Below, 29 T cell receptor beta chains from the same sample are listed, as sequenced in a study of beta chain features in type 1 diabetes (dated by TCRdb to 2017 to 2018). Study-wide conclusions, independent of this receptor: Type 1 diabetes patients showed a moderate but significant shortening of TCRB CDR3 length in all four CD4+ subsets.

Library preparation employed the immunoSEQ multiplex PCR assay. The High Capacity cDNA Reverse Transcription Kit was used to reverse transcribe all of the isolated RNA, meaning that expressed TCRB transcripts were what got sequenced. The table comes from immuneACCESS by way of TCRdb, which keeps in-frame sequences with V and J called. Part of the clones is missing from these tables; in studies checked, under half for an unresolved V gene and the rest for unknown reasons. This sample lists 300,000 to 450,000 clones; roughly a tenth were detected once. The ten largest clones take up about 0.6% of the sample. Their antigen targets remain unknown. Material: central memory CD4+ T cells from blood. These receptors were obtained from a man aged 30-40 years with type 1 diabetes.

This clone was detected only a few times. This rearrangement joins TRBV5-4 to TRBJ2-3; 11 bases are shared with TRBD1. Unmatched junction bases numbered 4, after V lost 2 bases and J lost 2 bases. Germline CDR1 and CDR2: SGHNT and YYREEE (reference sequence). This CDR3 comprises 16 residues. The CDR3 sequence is CASSLTGQGATDTQYF. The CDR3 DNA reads TGTGCCAGCAGCTTAACCGGACAGGGGGCCACAGATACGCAGTATTTT.

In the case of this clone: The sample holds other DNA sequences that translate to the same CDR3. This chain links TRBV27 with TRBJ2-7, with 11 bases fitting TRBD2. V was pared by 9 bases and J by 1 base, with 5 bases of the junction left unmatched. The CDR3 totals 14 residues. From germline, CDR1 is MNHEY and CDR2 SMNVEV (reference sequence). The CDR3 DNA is TGTGCCAGTAGGACTAGCGGGTCTTCCTACGAGCAGTACTTC. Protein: CASRTSGSSYEQYF.

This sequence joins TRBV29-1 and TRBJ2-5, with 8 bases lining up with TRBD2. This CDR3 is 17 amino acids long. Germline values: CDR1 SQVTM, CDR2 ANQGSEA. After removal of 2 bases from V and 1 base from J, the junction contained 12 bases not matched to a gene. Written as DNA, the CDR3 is TGCAGCGTTGAAAACATGAGGGCTAGCGGGCTCCAAGAGACCCAGTACTTC. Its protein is CSVENMRASGLQETQYF. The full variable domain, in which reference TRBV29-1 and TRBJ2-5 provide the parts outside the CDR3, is SAVISQKPSRDICQRGTSLTIQCQVDSQVTMMFWYRQQPGQSLTLIATANQGSEATYESGFVIDKFPISRPNLTFSTLTVSNMSPEDSSIYLCSVENMRASGLQETQYFGPGTRLLVL.

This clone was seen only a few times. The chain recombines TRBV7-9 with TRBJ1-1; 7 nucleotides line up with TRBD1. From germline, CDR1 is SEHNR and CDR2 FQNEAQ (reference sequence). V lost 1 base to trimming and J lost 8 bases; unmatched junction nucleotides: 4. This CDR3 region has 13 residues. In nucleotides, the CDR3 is TGTGCCAGCAGCTTAGAACAGGGGACAGAAGCTTTCTTT. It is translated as CASSLEQGTEAFF. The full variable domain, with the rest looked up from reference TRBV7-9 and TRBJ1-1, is DTGVSQNPRHKITKRGQNVTFRCDPISEHNRLYWYRQTLGQGPEFLTYFQNEAQLEKSRLLSDRFSAERPKGSFSTLEIQRTEQGDSAMYLCASSLEQGTEAFFGQGTRLTVV.

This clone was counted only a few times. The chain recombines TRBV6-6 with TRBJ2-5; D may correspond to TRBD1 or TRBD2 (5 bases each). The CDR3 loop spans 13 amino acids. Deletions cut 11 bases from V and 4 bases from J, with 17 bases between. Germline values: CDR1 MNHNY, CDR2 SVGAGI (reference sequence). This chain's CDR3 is CAAGTASGETQYF. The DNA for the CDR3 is TGTGCCGCCGGGACCGCTTCGGGAGAGACCCAGTACTTC.

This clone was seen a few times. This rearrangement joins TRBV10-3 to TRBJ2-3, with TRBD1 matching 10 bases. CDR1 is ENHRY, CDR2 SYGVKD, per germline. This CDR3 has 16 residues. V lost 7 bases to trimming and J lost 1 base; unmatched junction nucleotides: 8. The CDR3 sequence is CAITPGQGFGTDTQYF. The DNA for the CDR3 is TGTGCCATCACCCCGGGACAGGGGTTCGGCACAGATACGCAGTATTTT.

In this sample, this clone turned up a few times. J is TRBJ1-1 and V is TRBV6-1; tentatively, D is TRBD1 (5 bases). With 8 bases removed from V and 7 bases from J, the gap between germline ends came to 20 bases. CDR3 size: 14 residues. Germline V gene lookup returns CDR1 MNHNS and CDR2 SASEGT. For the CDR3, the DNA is TGTGCCAGCCCTCGGGGGGGTACCGAAGGTGAAGCTTTCTTT. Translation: CASPRGGTEGEAFF.

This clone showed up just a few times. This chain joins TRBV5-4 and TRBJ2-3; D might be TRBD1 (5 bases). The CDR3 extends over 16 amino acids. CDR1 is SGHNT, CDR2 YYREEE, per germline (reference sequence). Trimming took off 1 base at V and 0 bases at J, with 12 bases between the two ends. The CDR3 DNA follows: TGTGCCAGCAGCTTGTGGGTGGACACTAGCACAGATACGCAGTATTTT. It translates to CASSLWVDTSTDTQYF.

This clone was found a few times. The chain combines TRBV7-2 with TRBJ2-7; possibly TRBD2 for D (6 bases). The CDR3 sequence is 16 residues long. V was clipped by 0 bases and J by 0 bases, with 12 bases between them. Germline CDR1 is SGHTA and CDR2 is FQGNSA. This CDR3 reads CASSLARQGGSYEQYF. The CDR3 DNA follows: TGTGCCAGCAGCTTAGCGCGGCAGGGAGGCTCCTACGAGCAGTACTTC.

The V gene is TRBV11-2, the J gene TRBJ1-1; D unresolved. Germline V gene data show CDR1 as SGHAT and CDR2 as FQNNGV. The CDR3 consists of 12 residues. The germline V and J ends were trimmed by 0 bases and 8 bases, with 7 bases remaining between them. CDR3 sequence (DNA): TGTGCCAGCAGCTTAGATCCCAGAGAAGCTTTCTTT. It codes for CASSLDPREAFF.

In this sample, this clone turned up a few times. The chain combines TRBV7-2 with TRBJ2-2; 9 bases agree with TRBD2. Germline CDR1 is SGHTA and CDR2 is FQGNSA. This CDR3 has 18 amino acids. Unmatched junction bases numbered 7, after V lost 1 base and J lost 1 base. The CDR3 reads CASSLDPPSGMNTGELFF. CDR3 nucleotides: TGTGCCAGCAGCTTAGATCCCCCTAGCGGGATGAACACCGGGGAGCTGTTTTTT.

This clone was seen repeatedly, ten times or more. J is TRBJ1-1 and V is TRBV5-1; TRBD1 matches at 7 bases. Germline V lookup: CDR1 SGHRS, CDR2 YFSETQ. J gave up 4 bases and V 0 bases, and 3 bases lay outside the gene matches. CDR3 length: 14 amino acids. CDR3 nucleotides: TGCGCCAGCAGCTTGGACCCAGGGGGCACTGAAGCTTTCTTT. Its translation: CASSLDPGGTEAFF.

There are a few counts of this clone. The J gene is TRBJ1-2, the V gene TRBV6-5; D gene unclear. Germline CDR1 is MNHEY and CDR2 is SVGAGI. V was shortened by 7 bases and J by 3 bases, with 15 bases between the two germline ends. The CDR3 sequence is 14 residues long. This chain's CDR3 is CASTANPQDYGYTF. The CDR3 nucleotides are TGTGCCAGCACGGCGAACCCGCAGGACTATGGCTACACCTTC.

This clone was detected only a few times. CDR3 residues: CASSWRSTNEKLFF. The CDR3 DNA reads TGTGCCAGCAGCTGGCGTTCAACTAATGAAAAACTGTTTTTT. The rearrangement uses TRBV21-1 and TRBJ1-4. TRBV21-1 is recorded as a pseudogene. This CDR3 has 14 amino acids.

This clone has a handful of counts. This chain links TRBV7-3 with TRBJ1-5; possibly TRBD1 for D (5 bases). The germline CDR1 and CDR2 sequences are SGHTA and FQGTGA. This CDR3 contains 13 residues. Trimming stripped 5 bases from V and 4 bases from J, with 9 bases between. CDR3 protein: CASSATVNQPQHF. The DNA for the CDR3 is TGTGCCAGCAGCGCGACAGTGAATCAGCCCCAGCATTTT.

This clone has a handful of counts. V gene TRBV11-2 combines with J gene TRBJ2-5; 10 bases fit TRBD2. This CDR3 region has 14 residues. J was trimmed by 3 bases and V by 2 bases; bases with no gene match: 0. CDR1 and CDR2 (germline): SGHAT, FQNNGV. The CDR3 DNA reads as TGTGCCAGCAGCTTACTAGCGGGAGAAGAGACCCAGTACTTC. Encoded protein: CASSLLAGEETQYF.

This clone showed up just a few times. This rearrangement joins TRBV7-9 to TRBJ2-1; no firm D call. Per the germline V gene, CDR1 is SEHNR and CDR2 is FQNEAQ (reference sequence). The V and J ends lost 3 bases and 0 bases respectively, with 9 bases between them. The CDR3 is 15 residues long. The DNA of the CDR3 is TGTGCCAGCAGCTTCGGGCTCAGCTCCTACAATGAGCAGTTCTTC. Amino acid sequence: CASSFGLSSYNEQFF.

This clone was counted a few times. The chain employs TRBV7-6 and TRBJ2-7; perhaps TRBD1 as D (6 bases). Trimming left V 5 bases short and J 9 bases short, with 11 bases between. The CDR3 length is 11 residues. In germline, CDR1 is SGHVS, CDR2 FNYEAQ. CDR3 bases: TGTGCCAGCAGCCTGGGGGCATTGCAGTACTTC. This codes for CASSLGALQYF.

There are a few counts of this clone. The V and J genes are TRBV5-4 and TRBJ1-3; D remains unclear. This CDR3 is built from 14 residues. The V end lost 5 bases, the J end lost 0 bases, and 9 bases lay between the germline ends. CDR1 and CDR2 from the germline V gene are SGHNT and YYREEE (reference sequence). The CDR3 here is CASSSLSSGNTIYF. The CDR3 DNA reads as TGTGCCAGCAGTTCACTGAGCTCTGGAAACACCATATATTTT.

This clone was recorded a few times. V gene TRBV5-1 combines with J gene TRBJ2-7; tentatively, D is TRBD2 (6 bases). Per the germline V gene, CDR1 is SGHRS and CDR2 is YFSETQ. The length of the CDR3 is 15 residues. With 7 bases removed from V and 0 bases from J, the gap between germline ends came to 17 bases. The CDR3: CASEKGDFYSYEQYF. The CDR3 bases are TGCGCCAGCGAGAAAGGGGACTTCTACTCCTACGAGCAGTACTTC.

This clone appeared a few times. CDR3 sequence (DNA): TGTGCCAGCTCACCATCCCGGGCGGGAGGTCTTGGGGCCAACGTCCTGACTTTC. Translated: CASSPSRAGGLGANVLTF. The chain combines TRBV18 with TRBJ2-6, with TRBD2 matching 8 bases. Germline lookup yields CDR1 KGHSH and CDR2 LQKENI. V dropped 2 bases and J dropped 3; count of bases not matched to a gene: 9. The CDR3 is 18 amino acids.

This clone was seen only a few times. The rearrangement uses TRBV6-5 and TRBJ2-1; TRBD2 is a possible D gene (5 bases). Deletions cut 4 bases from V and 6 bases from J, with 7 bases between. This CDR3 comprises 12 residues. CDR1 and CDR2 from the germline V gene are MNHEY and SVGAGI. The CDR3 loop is CASSWAGNEQFF. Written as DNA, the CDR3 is TGTGCCAGCAGTTGGGCGGGCAATGAGCAGTTCTTC.

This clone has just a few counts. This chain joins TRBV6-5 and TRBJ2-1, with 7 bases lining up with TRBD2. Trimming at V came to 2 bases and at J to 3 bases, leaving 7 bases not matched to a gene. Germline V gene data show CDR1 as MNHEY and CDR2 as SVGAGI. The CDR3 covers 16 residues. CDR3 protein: CASSYLLSGLYNEQFF. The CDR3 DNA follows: TGTGCCAGCAGTTACCTCCTTAGCGGGCTCTACAATGAGCAGTTCTTC.

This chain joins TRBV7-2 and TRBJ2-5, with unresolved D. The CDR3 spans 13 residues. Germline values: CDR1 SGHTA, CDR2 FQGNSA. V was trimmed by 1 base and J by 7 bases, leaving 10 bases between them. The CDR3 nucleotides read TGTGCCAGCAGCTTAGATCGTTTGAGGACCCAGTACTTC. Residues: CASSLDRLRTQYF.

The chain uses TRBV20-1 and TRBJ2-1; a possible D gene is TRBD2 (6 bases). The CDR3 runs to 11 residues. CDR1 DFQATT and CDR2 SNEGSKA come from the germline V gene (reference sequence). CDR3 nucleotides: TGCAGAAGCGGGCCTAGCAATGAGCAGTTCTTC. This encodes CRSGPSNEQFF.

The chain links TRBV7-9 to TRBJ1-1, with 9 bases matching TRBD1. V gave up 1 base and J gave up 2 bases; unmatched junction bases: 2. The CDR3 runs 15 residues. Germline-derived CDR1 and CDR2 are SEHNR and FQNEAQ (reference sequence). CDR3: CASSLDRGPNTEAFF. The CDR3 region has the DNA TGTGCCAGCAGCTTAGACAGGGGGCCCAACACTGAAGCTTTCTTT.

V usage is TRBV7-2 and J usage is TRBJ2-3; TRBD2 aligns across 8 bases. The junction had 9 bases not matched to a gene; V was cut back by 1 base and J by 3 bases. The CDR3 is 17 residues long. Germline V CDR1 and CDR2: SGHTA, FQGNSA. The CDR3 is CASSLVGAGGGTDTQYF. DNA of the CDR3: TGTGCCAGCAGCTTAGTAGGGGCGGGAGGAGGGACAGATACGCAGTATTTT.

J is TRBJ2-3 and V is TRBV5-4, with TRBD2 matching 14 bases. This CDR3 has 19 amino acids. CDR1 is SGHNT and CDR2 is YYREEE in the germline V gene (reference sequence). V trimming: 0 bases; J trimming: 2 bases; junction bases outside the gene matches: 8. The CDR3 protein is CASSLGPGTSGSLTDTQYF. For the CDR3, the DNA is TGTGCCAGCAGCTTGGGTCCCGGGACTAGCGGGAGCCTCACAGATACGCAGTATTTT. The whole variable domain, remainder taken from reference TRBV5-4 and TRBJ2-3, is ETGVTQSPTHLIKTRGQQVTLRCSSQSGHNTVSWYQQALGQGPQFIFQYYREEENGRGNFPPRFSGLQFPNYSSELNVNALELDDSALYLCASSLGPGTSGSLTDTQYFGPGTRLTVL.

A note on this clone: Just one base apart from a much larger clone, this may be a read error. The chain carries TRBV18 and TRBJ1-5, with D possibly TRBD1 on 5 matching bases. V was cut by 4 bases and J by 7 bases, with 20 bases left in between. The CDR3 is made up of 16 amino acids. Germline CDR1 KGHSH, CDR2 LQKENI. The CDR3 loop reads CASSQYGAQGVQPQHF. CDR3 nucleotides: TGTGCCAGCTCACAATACGGGGCGCAGGGAGTACAGCCCCAGCATTTT. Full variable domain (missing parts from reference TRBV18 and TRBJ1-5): NAGVMQNPRHLVRRRGQEARLRCSPMKGHSHVYWYRQLPEEGLKFMVYLQKENIIDESGMPKERFSAEFPKEGPSILRIQQVVRGDSAAYFCASSQYGAQGVQPQHFGDGTRLSIL.